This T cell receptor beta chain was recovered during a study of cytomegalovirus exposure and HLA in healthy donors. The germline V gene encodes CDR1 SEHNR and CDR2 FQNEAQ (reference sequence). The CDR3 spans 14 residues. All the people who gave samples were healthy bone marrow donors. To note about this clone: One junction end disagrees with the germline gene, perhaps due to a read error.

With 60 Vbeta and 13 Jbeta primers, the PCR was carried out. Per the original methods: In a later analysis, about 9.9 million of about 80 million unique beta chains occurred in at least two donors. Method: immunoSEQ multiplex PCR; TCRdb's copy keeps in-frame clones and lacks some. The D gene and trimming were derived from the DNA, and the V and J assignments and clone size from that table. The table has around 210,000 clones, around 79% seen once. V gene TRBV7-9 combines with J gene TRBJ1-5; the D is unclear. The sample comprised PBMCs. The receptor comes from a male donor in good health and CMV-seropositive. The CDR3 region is CSSSASISNQPQHF. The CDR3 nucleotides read TGTTCCAGCAGCGCCTCTATAAGCAATCAGCCCCAGCATTTT.